The 26 T cell receptor beta chains reported below all come from one sample, sequenced in a study of T cells in Graves' hyperthyroidism and ophthalmopathy (dated 2019 in TCRdb). Library preparation was by multiplex PCR. Sequencing relied on an Illumina HiSeq 2000. The TCR beta CDR3 regions were amplified from RNA transcripts. A first-round RT-PCR of the TCR CDR3 used the HTBI primer set with the Qiagen OneStep RT-PCR kit. TCRdb took the public reads, trimmed them with fastp at Q25, ran MiXCR for clone calling and kept in-frame beta chains. Identical CDR3 proteins give one entry, which carries the most common genes and DNA. This sample has 700,000 or so distinct CDR3 sequences in its table, and approximately 15% of those were observed once. The ten most abundant clones make up around 12% of the sample. The sequencing sample was made of blood. The receptors shown here come from a woman aged 45-59 years with Graves' ophthalmopathy.

This clonotype appeared a few times. The chain combines TRBV9 with TRBJ2-7; D call uncertain. Germline loops: CDR1 SGDLS, CDR2 YYNGEE. V was cut by 0 bases and J by 7 bases, with 11 bases left in between. CDR3 length equals 13 residues. The CDR3 loop reads CASSVADGREQYF. As DNA, the CDR3 is TGTGCCAGCAGCGTAGCGGACGGGCGGGAGCAGTACTTC.

This clonotype appeared a few times. This chain connects TRBV7-9 to TRBJ2-1, with D hard to call. Germline V lookup: CDR1 SEHNR, CDR2 FQNEAQ (reference sequence). The CDR3 runs to 16 residues. V lost 5 bases and J lost 0, with 14 bases in between. For the CDR3, the DNA is TGTGCCAGCAGCCGTCGGACCGCGGCCTCCTACAATGAGCAGTTCTTC. Translation gives CASSRRTAASYNEQFF.

This clonotype was seen a few times. The V call is TRBV20-1, the J call TRBJ2-1, with 7 bases matching TRBD1. The V gene's germline CDR1 is DFQATT and CDR2 SNEGSKA (reference sequence). With 1 base clipped from V and 0 bases from J, the junction kept 0 bases outside the gene matches. This CDR3 is 14 amino acids long. The CDR3 loop is CSARAGGSYNEQFF. The CDR3 DNA follows: TGCAGTGCTAGAGCAGGGGGCTCCTACAATGAGCAGTTCTTC.

Many counts were recorded for this clonotype. This chain connects TRBV5-4 to TRBJ1-1, with D perhaps TRBD1 (5 bases). The CDR3 has 15 residues. Trimming cost V 0 bases and J 6 bases, with 15 bases left between them. CDR1 is SGHNT and CDR2 is YYREEE in the germline V gene (reference sequence). CDR3 amino acids: CASSLARVGGAEAFF. The CDR3, as DNA: TGTGCCAGCAGCTTGGCCAGGGTGGGGGGAGCTGAAGCTTTCTTT.

On this clonotype itself: Relative to the germline gene, one junction end is altered; a read error may explain this. The CDR3 protein is CAASDHSGLAGGFAGELFF. DNA for the CDR3: TGTGCCGCCAGTGACCATTCGGGACTAGCGGGAGGATTCGCCGGGGAGCTGTTTTTT. The chain couples TRBV24-1 to TRBJ2-2; 15 nucleotides agree with TRBD2. CDR3 length: 19 residues. Germline V lookup: CDR1 KGHDR, CDR2 SFDVKD.

Comment on this clonotype: A much larger clone is a single base away; this may be a read error. The chain recombines TRBV7-9 with TRBJ1-1; D gene unclear. The CDR3 length is 12 residues. CDR1 and CDR2 (germline): SEHNR, FQNEAQ (reference sequence). V was trimmed by 4 bases and J by 10 bases, leaving 13 bases between them. CDR3 DNA: TGTGCCAGCAGCTCCGCCAGTTTTGGAGCTTTCTTT. Translation: CASSSASFGAFF.

The chain combines TRBV19 with TRBJ2-6, with 8 bases matching TRBD1. Germline assignment: CDR1 LNHDA and CDR2 SQIVND (reference sequence). V lost 6 bases and J lost 2; bases outside the gene matches: 6. This CDR3 region has 16 residues. The CDR3 loop reads CASSGQGHTGANVLTF. For the CDR3, the DNA is TGTGCCAGTAGCGGACAGGGTCATACTGGGGCCAACGTCCTGACTTTC.

This clonotype was detected only once. The V gene is TRBV20-1, the J gene TRBJ2-1; 14 nucleotides align to TRBD2. The CDR3 covers 19 residues. Germline assignment: CDR1 DFQATT and CDR2 SNEGSKA (reference sequence). V gave up 6 bases and J gave up 2 bases; unmatched junction bases: 15. The CDR3 region has the DNA TGCAGTGCCAAGTTAGTAGTCGGACTAGCGGGAGGAGCCTACAATGAGCAGTTCTTC. Its translation: CSAKLVVGLAGGAYNEQFF.

As concerns this clonotype: This may come from a read error, since a much larger clone is one base off. The chain recombines TRBV19 with TRBJ2-7; perhaps TRBD2 as D (6 bases). Trimming stripped 3 bases from V and 3 bases from J, with 6 bases between. The length of the CDR3 is 12 residues. The germline V gene encodes CDR1 LNHDA and CDR2 SQIVND (reference sequence). CDR3 sequence: CASSIGSYEQYF. CDR3 DNA: TGTGCCAGTAGTATCGGGAGCTACGAGCAGTACTTC.

This chain joins TRBV7-9 and TRBJ1-4, with TRBD1 identical over 7 bases. The CDR3 extends over 14 amino acids. The germline V gene encodes CDR1 SEHNR and CDR2 FQNEAQ (reference sequence). Losses at the gene ends were 5 bases for V and 5 bases for J; bases not matched to a gene: 5. CDR3 sequence: CASSTDRRNEKLFF. The DNA for the CDR3 is TGTGCCAGCAGCACGGACAGGAGGAATGAAAAACTGTTTTTT.

This clonotype was seen at least ten times. Relative to the germline gene, one junction end is altered; a read error may explain this. This chain connects TRBV6-1 to TRBJ2-7; the D call may be TRBD1 or TRBD2 (6 bases each). In germline, CDR1 is MNHNS, CDR2 SASEGT. This CDR3 has 13 amino acids. CDR3 residues: CNGGTPRTYEQYF. The CDR3 coding sequence is TGCAATGGGGGGACACCGAGGACCTACGAGCAGTACTTC.

This clonotype was recorded at least ten times. The rearrangement joins TRBV20-1 to TRBJ2-3; D gene ambiguous. This CDR3 contains 17 residues. Per germline, CDR1 DFQATT and CDR2 SNEGSKA (reference sequence). V was pared by 5 bases and J by 6 bases, with 27 bases between. This CDR3 reads CSALSFVVERTRDTQYF. DNA of the CDR3: TGCAGTGCTCTTTCCTTTGTTGTGGAGCGTACTCGGGATACGCAGTATTTT.

The V call is TRBV7-3, the J call TRBJ2-1; 7 bases map to TRBD1. After removal of 4 bases from V and 8 bases from J, the junction contained 11 bases not matched to a gene. CDR1 and CDR2 from the germline V gene are SGHTA and FQGTGA. The CDR3 totals 15 residues. The CDR3 spells CASSSRQGMLDEQFF. The CDR3, as DNA: TGTGCCAGCAGCTCTAGACAGGGTATGTTGGATGAGCAGTTCTTC.

This clonotype occurred many times. The chain uses TRBV7-2 and TRBJ2-1, with 9 bases fitting TRBD2. This CDR3 contains 14 residues. The ends lost 3 bases at V and 8 bases at J; junction bases unmatched: 5. The germline gives CDR1 SGHTA, CDR2 FQGNSA. CDR3 coding DNA: TGTGCCAGCAGCTTTAGCGGGAGTGTCCATGAGCAGTTCTTC. Its translation is CASSFSGSVHEQFF.

This clonotype was observed once. J is TRBJ2-2 and V is TRBV6-5; 8 positions agree with TRBD2. The germline V gene encodes CDR1 MNHEY and CDR2 SVGAGI. The CDR3 length is 16 residues. Losses at the gene ends were 4 bases for V and 4 bases for J; bases not matched to a gene: 8. The CDR3, as DNA: TGTGCCAGCAGTTTCCCCGTCGGGAGGGTCACCGGGGAGCTGTTTTTT. It is translated as CASSFPVGRVTGELFF.

In the case of this clonotype: The junction does not match germline at one end; this may be a read error. The chain has TRBV20-1 and TRBJ2-3; maybe TRBD2 (5 bases). Germline V CDR1 and CDR2: DFQATT, SNEGSKA (reference sequence). This CDR3 is 17 amino acids long. The CDR3 sequence is CSARDYEERVFVDTQYF. CDR3 nucleotide sequence: TGCAGTGCTCGAGATTATGAGGAGAGGGTGTTCGTAGATACGCAGTATTTT.

The V call is TRBV5-8, the J call TRBJ2-4, with 7 bases that match TRBD2. This CDR3 spans 19 amino acids. Germline V gene data show CDR1 as SGHTS and CDR2 as YDEGEE. Losses at the gene ends were 5 bases for V and 1 base for J; bases not matched to a gene: 18. Here the CDR3 DNA reads TGTGCCAGCAGTTTGAGGCCTAGCGGATGGGCTAACGCCAAAAACATTCAGTACTTC. Protein: CASSLRPSGWANAKNIQYF.

The chain joins TRBV7-3 to TRBJ2-1; either TRBD1 or TRBD2 may supply D (5 bases each). V lost 2 bases to trimming and J lost 9 bases, with 11 bases between them. Per germline, CDR1 SGHTA and CDR2 FQGTGA. The CDR3 is made up of 13 amino acids. In nucleotides, the CDR3 is TGTGCCAGCAGCTTAGGGCCAGGGACTGAGCAGTTCTTC. It yields the protein CASSLGPGTEQFF.

Concerning this clonotype: Just one base apart from a much larger clone, this may be a read error. The rearrangement links TRBV28 to TRBJ2-7; possibly TRBD2 for D (6 bases). CDR3 length: 14 amino acids. Germline CDR1 MDHEN, CDR2 SYDVKM. DNA of the CDR3: TGTGCCAGCAGTCCCCGGGGGTTAACCTACGAGCAGTGCTTC. Translation: CASSPRGLTYEQCF. Full variable domain (remainder filled in from reference TRBV28 and TRBJ2-7): DVKVTQSSRYLVKRTGEKVFLECVQDMDHENMFWYRQDPGLGLRLIYFSYDVKMKEKGDIPEGYSVSREKKERFSLILESASTNQTSMYLCASSPRGLTYEQCFGPGTRLTVT.

This clonotype was detected only once. The chain links TRBV19 to TRBJ1-2, with D possibly matching TRBD1 (5 bases). Germline V gene sequence: CDR1 LNHDA, CDR2 SQIVND (reference sequence). The CDR3 is 15 residues long. V lost 0 bases to trimming and J lost 6 bases, with 14 bases between them. The CDR3 DNA sequence: TGTGCCAGTAGTATAGATGACAGCGTGAGGGATGGCTACACCTTC. Amino acid sequence: CASSIDDSVRDGYTF.

This clonotype was observed at least ten times. The chain is built from TRBV28 and TRBJ1-5, with D possibly TRBD1 on 6 matching bases. Germline CDR1 reads MDHEN; CDR2 reads SYDVKM. Trimming pared 2 bases from V and 6 bases from J, leaving 17 bases between. The length of the CDR3 is 16 residues. The CDR3: CASSLKFRGKFQPQHF. The CDR3 DNA is TGTGCCAGCAGTTTAAAGTTCAGGGGCAAGTTTCAGCCCCAGCATTTT. The complete variable domain, with remaining parts taken from reference TRBV28 and TRBJ1-5, reads DVKVTQSSRYLVKRTGEKVFLECVQDMDHENMFWYRQDPGLGLRLIYFSYDVKMKEKGDIPEGYSVSREKKERFSLILESASTNQTSMYLCASSLKFRGKFQPQHFGDGTRLSIL.

The J gene is TRBJ2-3, the V gene TRBV10-3, with 7 nucleotides matching TRBD1. V lost 3 bases, J lost 6 bases, and 6 bases stayed unmatched. CDR3 length: 14 residues. CDR1 ENHRY and CDR2 SYGVKD come from the germline V gene. The CDR3: CAISEQGRMDTQYF. DNA of the CDR3: TGTGCCATCAGTGAACAGGGGCGAATGGATACGCAGTATTTT.

V usage is TRBV24-1 and J usage is TRBJ1-4; 9 nucleotides line up with TRBD1. J lost 6 bases, V lost 10 bases, and 5 bases had no gene match. CDR1 and CDR2 (germline): KGHDR, SFDVKD. This CDR3 region has 13 residues. Here the CDR3 reads CATQGALDEKLFF. CDR3 nucleotides: TGTGCCACACAGGGGGCGCTTGATGAAAAACTGTTTTTT.

This clonotype was recorded many times. The gene calls are TRBV3-1 and TRBJ1-1; unclear D gene. CDR3 length: 14 residues. V was clipped by 1 base and J by 1 base, with 7 bases between them. Germline-derived CDR1 and CDR2 are LGHDT and YNNKEL (reference sequence). The CDR3 loop is CASSQGPGNTEAFF. DNA of the CDR3: TGTGCCAGCAGCCAAGGTCCAGGGAACACTGAAGCTTTCTTT.

This clonotype was observed once. A read error may explain this, as a much larger clone is one base away. This chain connects TRBV9 to TRBJ2-2; D is unresolved. There are 11 residues in the CDR3. The germline CDR1 and CDR2 sequences are SGDLS and YYNGEE. The V gene lost 3 bases and the J gene lost 7 bases, with 4 bases spanning the gap. CDR3 sequence: CASSADGELFF. The CDR3 DNA follows: TGTGCCAGCAGCGCGGACGGGGAGCTGTTTTTT.

The genes are TRBV6-2 or TRBV6-3 and TRBJ2-4; D gene ambiguous. Trimming left V 6 bases short and J 4 bases short, with 4 bases between. The CDR3 totals 11 residues. Germline values: CDR1 MNHEY, CDR2 SVGEGT. CDR3 in amino acids: CASSPKNIQYF. CDR3 coding DNA: TGTGCCAGCAGCCCAAAAAACATTCAGTACTTC.